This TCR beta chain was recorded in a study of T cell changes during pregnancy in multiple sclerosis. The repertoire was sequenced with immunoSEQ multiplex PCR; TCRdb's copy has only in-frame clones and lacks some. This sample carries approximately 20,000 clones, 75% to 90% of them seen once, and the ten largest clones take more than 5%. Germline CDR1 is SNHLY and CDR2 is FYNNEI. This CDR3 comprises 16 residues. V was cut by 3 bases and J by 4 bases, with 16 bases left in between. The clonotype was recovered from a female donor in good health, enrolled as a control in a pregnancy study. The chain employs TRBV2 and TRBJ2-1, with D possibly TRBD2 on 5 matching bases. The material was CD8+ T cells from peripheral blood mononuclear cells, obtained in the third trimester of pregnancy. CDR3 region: CASSDGRTGIYNEQFF. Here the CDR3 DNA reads TGTGCCAGCAGTGATGGCCGAACGGGGATATACAATGAGCAGTTCTTC. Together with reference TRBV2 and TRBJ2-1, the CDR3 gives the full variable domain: EPEVTQTPSHQVTQMGQEVILRCVPISNHLYFYWYRQILGQKVEFLVSFYNNEISEKSEIFDDQFSVERPDGSNFTLKIRSTKLEDSAMYFCASSDGRTGIYNEQFFGPGTRLTVL.